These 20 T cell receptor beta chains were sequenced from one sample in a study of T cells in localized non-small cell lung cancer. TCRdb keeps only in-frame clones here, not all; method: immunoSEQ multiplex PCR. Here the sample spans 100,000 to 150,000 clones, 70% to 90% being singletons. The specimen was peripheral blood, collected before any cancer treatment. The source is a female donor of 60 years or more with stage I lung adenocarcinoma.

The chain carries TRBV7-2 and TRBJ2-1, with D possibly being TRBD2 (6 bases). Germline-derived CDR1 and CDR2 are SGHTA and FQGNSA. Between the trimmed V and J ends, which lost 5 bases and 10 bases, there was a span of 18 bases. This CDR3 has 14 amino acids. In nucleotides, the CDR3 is TGTGCCAGCAGCCGGGACTCGACAACGGCAGAGCAGTTCTTC. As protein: CASSRDSTTAEQFF.

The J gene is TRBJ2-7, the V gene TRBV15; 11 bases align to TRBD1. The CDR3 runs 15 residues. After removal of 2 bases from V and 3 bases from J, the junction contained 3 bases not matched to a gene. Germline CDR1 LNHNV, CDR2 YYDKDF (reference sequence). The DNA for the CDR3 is TGTGCCACCAGCAGATCCGGGACAGGGGGCTACGAGCAGTACTTC. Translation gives CATSRSGTGGYEQYF. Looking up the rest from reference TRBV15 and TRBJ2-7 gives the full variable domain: DAMVIQNPRYQVTQFGKPVTLSCSQTLNHNVMYWYQQKSSQAPKLLFHYYDKDFNNEADTPDNFQSRRPNTSFCFLDIRSPGLGDTAMYLCATSRSGTGGYEQYFGPGTRLTVT.

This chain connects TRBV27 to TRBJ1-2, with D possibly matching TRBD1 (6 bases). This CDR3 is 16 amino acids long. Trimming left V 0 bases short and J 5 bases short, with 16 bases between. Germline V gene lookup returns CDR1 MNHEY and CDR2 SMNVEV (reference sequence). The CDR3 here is CASSLSGGPGGYGYTF. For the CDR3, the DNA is TGTGCCAGCAGTTTATCGGGGGGGCCGGGCGGATATGGCTACACCTTC.

The CDR3, as DNA: TGTGCCAGCAGCGAGAGAGGGACAGCCACTAGCTACACCTTC. It codes for CASSERGTATSYTF. The chain joins TRBV5-4 to TRBJ1-2, with 7 bases that match TRBD1. Unmatched junction bases numbered 12, after V lost 4 bases and J lost 9 bases. The CDR3 extends over 14 amino acids. Germline V gives CDR1 SGHNT, CDR2 YYREEE (reference sequence).

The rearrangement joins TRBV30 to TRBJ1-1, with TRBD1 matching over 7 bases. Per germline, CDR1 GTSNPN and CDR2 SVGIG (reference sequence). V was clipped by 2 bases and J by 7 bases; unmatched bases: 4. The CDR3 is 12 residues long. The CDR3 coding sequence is TGTGCCTGGAGTATAGGGGGCTATGAAGCTTTCTTT. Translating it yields CAWSIGGYEAFF.

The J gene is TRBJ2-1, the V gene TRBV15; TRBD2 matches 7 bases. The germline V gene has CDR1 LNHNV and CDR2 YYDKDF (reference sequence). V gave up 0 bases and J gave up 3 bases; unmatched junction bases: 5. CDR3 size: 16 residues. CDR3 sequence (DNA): TGTGCCACCAGCAGAGATCCAGCGGGAAGCTACAATGAGCAGTTCTTC. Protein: CATSRDPAGSYNEQFF.

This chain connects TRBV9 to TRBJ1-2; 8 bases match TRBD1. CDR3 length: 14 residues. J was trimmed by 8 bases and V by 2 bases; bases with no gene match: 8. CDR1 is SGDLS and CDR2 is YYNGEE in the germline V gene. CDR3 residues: CASSVQTGVQGYTF. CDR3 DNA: TGTGCCAGCAGCGTTCAGACAGGGGTGCAAGGCTACACCTTC.

The CDR3, as DNA: TGTGCCTGGAGTGCCGAGAACTATGGCTACACCTTC. It is translated as CAWSAENYGYTF. V and J are TRBV30 and TRBJ1-2, with D hard to call. This CDR3 has 12 residues. The V gene's germline CDR1 is GTSNPN and CDR2 SVGIG (reference sequence). Trimming stripped 1 base from V and 2 bases from J, with 5 bases between.

CDR3 protein: CASSWGTGAYSGNTIYF. The CDR3 coding sequence is TGTGCCAGCAGCTGGGGGACAGGGGCTTACTCTGGAAACACCATATATTTT. The chain is built from TRBV5-5 and TRBJ1-3; 10 nucleotides align to TRBD1. Looked up from germline, CDR1 is SGHKS and CDR2 is YYEKEE (reference sequence). The CDR3 contains 17 residues. V was clipped by 3 bases and J by 0 bases; unmatched bases: 6.

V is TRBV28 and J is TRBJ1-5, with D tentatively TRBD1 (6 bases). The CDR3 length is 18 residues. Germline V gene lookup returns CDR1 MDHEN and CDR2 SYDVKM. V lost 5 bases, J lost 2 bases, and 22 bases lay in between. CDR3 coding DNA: TGTGCCAGCAGTCCGCGGGGGGGCCTCGGCCTTGGCAATCAGCCCCAGCATTTT. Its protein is CASSPRGGLGLGNQPQHF. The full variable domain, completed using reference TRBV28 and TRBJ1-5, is DVKVTQSSRYLVKRTGEKVFLECVQDMDHENMFWYRQDPGLGLRLIYFSYDVKMKEKGDIPEGYSVSREKKERFSLILESASTNQTSMYLCASSPRGGLGLGNQPQHFGDGTRLSIL.

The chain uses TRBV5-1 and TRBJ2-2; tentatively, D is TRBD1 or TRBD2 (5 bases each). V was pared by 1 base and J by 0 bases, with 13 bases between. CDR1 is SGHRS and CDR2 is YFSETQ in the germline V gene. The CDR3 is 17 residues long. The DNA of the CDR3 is TGCGCCAGCAGCTTGAATGTTGGGACGCCGAACACCGGGGAGCTGTTTTTT. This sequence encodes CASSLNVGTPNTGELFF.

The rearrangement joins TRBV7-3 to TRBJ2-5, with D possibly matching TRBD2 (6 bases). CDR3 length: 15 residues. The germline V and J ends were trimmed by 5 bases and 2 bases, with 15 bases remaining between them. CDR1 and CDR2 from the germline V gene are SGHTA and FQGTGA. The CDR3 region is CASSQVGTLQETQYF. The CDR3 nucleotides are TGTGCCAGCAGCCAAGTGGGGACTCTGCAAGAGACCCAGTACTTC.

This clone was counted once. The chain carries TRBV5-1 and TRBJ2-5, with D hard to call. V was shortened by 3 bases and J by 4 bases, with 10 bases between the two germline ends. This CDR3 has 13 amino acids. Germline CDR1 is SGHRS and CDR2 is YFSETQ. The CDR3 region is CASSSPPAETQYF. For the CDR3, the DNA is TGCGCCAGCAGCTCCCCCCCGGCAGAGACCCAGTACTTC.

The CDR3 DNA reads as TGTGCCAGCAGGAAGACAGGGGGCACCGGGGAGCTGTTTTTT. Translating gives CASRKTGGTGELFF. The chain joins TRBV6-5 to TRBJ2-2; 9 positions agree with TRBD1. CDR3 length equals 14 residues. J lost 4 bases, V lost 6 bases, and 3 bases had no gene match. The germline gives CDR1 MNHEY, CDR2 SVGAGI.

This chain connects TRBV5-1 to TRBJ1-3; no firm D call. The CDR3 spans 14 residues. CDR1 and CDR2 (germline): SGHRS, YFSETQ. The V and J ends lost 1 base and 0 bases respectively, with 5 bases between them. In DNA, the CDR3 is TGCGCCAGCAGCTTGTCAGGCTCTGGAAACACCATATATTTT. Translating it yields CASSLSGSGNTIYF.

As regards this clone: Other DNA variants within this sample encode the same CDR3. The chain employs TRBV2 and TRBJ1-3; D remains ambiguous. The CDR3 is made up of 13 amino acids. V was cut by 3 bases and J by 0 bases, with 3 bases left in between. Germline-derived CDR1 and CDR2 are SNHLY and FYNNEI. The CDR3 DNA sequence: TGTGCCAGCAGTGAGTCCTCTGGAAACACCATATATTTT. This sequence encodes CASSESSGNTIYF.

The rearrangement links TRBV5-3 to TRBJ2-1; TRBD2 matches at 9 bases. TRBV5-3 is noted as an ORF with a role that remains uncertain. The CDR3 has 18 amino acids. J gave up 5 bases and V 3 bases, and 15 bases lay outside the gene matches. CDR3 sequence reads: CARSSSRWREGHNNEQFF. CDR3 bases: TGTGCCAGAAGCTCCTCTCGGTGGCGGGAGGGCCACAACAATGAGCAGTTCTTC.

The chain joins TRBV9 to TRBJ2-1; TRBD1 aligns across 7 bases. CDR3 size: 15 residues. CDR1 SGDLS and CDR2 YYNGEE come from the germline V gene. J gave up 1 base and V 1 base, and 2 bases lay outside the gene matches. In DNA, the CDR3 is TGTGCCAGCAGCGTAACAGGGGAATCCTACAATGAGCAGTTCTTC. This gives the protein CASSVTGESYNEQFF. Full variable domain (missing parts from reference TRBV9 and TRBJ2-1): DSGVTQTPKHLITATGQRVTLRCSPRSGDLSVYWYQQSLDQGLQFLIQYYNGEERAKGNILERFSAQQFPDLHSELNLSSLELGDSALYFCASSVTGESYNEQFFGPGTRLTVL.

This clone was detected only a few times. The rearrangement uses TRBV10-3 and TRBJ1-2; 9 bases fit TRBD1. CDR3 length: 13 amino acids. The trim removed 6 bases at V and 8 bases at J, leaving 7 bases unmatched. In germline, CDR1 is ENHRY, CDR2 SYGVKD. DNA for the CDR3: TGTGCCATCAGGGGGGACAGGGCGGTAGGCTACACCTTC. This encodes CAIRGDRAVGYTF.

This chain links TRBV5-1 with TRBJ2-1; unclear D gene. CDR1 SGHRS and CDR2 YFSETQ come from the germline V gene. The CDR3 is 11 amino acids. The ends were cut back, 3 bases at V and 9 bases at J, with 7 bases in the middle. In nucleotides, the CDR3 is TGCGCCAGCAGCTCGGCGAGTGAGCAGTTCTTC. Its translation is CASSSASEQFF. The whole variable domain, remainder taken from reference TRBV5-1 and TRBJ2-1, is KAGVTQTPRYLIKTRGQQVTLSCSPISGHRSVSWYQQTPGQGLQFLFEYFSETQRNKGNFPGRFSGRQFSNSRSEMNVSTLELGDSALYLCASSSASEQFFGPGTRLTVL.